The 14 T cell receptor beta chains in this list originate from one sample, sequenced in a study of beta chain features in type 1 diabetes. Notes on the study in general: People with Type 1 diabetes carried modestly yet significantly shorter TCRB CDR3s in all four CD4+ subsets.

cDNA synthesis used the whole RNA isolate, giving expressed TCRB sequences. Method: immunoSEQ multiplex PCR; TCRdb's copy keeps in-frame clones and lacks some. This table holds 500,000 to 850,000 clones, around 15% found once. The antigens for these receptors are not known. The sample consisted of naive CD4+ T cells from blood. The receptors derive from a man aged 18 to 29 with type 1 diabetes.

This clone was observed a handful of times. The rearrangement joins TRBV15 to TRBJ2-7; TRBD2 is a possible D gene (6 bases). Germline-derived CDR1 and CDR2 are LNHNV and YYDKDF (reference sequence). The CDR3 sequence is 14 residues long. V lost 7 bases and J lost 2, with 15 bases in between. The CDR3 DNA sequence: TGTGCCACCACACGCGGGAAGTTGCCCTACGAGCAGTACTTC. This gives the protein CATTRGKLPYEQYF.

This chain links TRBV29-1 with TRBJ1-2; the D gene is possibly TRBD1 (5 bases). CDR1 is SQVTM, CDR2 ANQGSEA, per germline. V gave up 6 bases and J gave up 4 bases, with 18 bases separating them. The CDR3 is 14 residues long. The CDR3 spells CSVKSREEVYGYTF. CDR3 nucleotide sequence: TGCAGCGTAAAAAGCAGGGAGGAAGTCTATGGCTACACCTTC.

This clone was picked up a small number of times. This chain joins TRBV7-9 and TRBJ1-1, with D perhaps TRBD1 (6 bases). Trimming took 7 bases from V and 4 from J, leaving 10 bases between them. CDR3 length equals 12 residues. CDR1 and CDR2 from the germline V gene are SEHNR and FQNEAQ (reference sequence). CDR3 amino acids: CASTRGGTEAFF. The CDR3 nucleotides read TGTGCCAGCACCAGAGGGGGCACTGAAGCTTTCTTT.

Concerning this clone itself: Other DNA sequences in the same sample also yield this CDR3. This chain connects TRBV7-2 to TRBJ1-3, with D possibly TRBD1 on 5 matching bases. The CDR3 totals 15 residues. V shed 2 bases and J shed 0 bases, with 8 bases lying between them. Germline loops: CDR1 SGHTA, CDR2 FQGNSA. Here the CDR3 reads CASSLTGPSGNTIYF. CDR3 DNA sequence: TGTGCCAGCAGCTTAACAGGACCCTCTGGAAACACCATATATTTT. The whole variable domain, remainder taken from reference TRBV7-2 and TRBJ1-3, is GAGVSQSPSNKVTEKGKDVELRCDPISGHTALYWYRQSLGQGLEFLIYFQGNSAPDKSGLPSDRFSAERTGGSVSTLTIQRTQQEDSAVYLCASSLTGPSGNTIYFGEGSWLTVV.

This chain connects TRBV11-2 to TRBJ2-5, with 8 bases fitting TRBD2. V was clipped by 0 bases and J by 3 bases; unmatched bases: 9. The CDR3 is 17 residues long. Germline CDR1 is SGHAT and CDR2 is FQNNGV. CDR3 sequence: CASSLDLVSAGEETQYF. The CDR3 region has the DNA TGTGCCAGCAGCTTAGATCTCGTTTCAGCGGGAGAAGAGACCCAGTACTTC.

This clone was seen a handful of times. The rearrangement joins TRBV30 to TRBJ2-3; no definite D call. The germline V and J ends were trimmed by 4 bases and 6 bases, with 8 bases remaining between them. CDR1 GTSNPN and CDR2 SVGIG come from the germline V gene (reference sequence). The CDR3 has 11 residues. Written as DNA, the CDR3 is TGTGCCTGGAACCTTAGGGATACGCAGTATTTT. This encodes CAWNLRDTQYF.

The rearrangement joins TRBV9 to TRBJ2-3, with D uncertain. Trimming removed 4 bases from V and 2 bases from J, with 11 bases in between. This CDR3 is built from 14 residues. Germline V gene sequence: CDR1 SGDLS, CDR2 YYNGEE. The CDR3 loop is CASSPDWYTDTQYF. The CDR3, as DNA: TGTGCCAGCAGCCCAGACTGGTACACAGATACGCAGTATTTT.

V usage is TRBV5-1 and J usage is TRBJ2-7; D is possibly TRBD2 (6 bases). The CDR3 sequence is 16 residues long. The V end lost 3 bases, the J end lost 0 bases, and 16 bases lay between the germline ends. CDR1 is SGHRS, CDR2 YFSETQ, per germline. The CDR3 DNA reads TGCGCCAGCAGCTCCTTGAGCGGGTATCGCTCCTACGAGCAGTACTTC. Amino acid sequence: CASSSLSGYRSYEQYF.

CDR3 nucleotides: TGTGCCAGCAGCATCACCGCCCGGACAGGGAACTACGAGCAGTACTTC. This sequence encodes CASSITARTGNYEQYF. V is TRBV7-2 and J is TRBJ2-7; 8 bases line up with TRBD1. The CDR3 length is 16 residues. The ends lost 5 bases at V and 3 bases at J; junction bases unmatched: 12. From germline, CDR1 is SGHTA and CDR2 FQGNSA. The variable domain in full, with the rest retrieved from reference TRBV7-2 and TRBJ2-7, is GAGVSQSPSNKVTEKGKDVELRCDPISGHTALYWYRQSLGQGLEFLIYFQGNSAPDKSGLPSDRFSAERTGGSVSTLTIQRTQQEDSAVYLCASSITARTGNYEQYFGPGTRLTVT.

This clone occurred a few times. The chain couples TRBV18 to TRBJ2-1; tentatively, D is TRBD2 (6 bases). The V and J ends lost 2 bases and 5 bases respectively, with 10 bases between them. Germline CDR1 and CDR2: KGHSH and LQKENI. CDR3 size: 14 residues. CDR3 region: CASSPWTTHNEQFF. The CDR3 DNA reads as TGTGCCAGCTCACCATGGACTACCCACAATGAGCAGTTCTTC.

The CDR3 region is CASSQAGTGANVLTF. In nucleotides, the CDR3 is TGTGCCAGCAGCCAAGCGGGTACTGGGGCCAACGTCCTGACTTTC. V is TRBV4-2 and J is TRBJ2-6; D is uncertain. Trimming cost V 1 base and J 2 bases, with 6 bases left between them. This CDR3 spans 15 amino acids. CDR1 and CDR2 from the germline V gene are LGHNA and YNFKEQ.

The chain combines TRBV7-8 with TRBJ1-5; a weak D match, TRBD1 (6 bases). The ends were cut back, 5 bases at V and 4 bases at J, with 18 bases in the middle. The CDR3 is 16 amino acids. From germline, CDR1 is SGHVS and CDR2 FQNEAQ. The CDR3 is CASSGFRQATNQPQHF. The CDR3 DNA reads TGTGCCAGCAGCGGTTTTCGACAGGCCACAAATCAGCCCCAGCATTTT.

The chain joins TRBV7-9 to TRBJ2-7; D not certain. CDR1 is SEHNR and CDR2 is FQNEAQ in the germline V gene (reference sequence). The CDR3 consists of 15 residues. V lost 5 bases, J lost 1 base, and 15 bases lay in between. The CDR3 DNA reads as TGTGCCAGCAGCATGCGATGGACGTCTTCCTACGAGCAGTACTTC. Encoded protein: CASSMRWTSSYEQYF.

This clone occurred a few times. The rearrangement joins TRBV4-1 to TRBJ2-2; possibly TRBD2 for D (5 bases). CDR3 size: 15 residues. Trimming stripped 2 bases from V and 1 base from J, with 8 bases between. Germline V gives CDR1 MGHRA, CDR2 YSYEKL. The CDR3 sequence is CASSQTRLNTGELFF. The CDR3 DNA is TGCGCCAGCAGCCAAACTAGGCTGAACACCGGGGAGCTGTTTTTT.